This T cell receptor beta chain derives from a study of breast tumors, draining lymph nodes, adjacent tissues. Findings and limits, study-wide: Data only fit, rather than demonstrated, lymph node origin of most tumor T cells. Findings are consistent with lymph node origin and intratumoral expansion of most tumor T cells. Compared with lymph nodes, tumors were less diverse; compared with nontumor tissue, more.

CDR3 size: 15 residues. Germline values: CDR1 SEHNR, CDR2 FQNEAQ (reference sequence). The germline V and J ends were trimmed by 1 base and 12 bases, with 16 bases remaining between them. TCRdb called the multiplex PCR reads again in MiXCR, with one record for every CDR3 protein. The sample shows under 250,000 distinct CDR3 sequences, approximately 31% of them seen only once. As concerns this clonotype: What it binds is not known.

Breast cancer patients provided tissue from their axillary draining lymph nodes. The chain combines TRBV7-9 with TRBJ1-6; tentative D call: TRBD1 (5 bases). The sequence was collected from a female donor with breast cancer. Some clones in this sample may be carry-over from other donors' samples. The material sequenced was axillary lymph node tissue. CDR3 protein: CASSLVSSGARPLHF. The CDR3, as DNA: TGTGCCAGCAGCTTAGTGAGTTCTGGGGCGCGACCCCTCCACTTT.